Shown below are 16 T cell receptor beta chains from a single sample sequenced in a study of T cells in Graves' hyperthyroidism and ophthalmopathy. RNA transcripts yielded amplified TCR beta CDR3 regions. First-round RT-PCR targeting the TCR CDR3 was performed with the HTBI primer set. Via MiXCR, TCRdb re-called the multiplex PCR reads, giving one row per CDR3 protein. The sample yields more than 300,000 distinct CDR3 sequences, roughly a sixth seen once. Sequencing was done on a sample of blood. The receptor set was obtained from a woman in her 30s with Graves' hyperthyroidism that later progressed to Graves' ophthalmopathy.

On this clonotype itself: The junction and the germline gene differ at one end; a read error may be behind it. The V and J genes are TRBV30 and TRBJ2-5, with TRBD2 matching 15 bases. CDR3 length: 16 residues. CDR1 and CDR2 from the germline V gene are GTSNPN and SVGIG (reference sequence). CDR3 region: CTWSTGTSGGQETQYF. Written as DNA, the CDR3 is TGTACCTGGAGCACCGGGACTAGCGGGGGGCAAGAGACCCAGTACTTC.

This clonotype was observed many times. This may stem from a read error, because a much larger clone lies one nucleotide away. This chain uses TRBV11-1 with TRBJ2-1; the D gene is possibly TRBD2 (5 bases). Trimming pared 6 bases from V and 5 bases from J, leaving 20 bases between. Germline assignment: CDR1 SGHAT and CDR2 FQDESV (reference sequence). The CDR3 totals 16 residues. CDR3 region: CASSRYSESQHNEQFF. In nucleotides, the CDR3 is TGTGCCAGCAGTCGCTATAGCGAGAGTCAGCACAATGAGCAGTTCTTC.

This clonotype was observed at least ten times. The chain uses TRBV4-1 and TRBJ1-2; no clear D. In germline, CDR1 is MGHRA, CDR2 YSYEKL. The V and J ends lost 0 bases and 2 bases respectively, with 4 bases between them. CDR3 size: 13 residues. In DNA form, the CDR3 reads TGCGCCAGCAGCCAAGAACAGAACTATGGCTACACCTTC. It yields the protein CASSQEQNYGYTF.

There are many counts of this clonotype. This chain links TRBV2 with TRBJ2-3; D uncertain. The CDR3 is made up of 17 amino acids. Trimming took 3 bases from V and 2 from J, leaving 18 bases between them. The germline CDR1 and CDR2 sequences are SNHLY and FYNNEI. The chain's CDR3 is CASSDPIDPKLTDTQYF. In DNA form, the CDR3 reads TGTGCCAGCAGTGACCCAATTGACCCGAAACTCACAGATACGCAGTATTTT.

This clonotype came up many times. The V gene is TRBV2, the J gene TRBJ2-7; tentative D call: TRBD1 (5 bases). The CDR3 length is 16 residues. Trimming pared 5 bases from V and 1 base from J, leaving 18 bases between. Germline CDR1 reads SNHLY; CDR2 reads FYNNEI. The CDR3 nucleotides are TGTGCCAGCAGTACTGCCCTGGACATCGGATCCTACGAGCAGTACTTC. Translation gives CASSTALDIGSYEQYF.

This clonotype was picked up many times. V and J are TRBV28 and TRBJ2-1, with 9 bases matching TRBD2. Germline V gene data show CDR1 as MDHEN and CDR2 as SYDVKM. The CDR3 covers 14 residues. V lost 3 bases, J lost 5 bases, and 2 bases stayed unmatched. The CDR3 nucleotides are TGTGCCAGCAGTTTTAGCGGGGGACACAATGAGCAGTTCTTC. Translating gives CASSFSGGHNEQFF.

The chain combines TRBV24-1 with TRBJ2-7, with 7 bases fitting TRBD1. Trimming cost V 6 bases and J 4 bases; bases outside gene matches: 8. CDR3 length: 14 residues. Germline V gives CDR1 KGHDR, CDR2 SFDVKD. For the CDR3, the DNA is TGTGCCACCAGTCCCGGGACAGCACATTACGAGCAGTACTTC. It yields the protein CATSPGTAHYEQYF.

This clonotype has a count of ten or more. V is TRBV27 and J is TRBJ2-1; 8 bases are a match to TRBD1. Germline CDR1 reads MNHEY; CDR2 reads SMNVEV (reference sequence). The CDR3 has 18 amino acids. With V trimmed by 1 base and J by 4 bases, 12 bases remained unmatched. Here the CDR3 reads CASSLYATGDGSYNEQFF. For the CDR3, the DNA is TGTGCCAGCAGTTTATACGCGACAGGGGACGGTTCTTACAATGAGCAGTTCTTC.

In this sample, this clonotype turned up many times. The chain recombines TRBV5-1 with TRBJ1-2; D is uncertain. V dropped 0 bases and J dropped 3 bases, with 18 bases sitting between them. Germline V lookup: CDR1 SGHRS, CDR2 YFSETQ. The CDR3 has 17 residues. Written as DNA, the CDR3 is TGCGCCAGCAGCTTGGGTGATGTGTTGGGAGCTCACTATGGCTACACCTTC. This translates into CASSLGDVLGAHYGYTF.

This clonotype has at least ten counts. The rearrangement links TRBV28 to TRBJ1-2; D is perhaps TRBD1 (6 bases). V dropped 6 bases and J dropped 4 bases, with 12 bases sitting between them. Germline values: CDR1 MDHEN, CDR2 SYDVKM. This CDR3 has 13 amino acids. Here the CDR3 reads CASSRQGTYGYTF. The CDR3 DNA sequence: TGTGCCAGCAGCCGCCAGGGGACCTATGGCTACACCTTC.

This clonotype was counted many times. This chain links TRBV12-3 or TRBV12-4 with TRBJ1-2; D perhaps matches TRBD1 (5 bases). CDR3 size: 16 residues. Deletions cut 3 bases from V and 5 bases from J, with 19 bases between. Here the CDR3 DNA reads TGTGCCAGCAGTTTCGAACTACAGGTTGCCAAATATGGCTACACCTTC. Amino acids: CASSFELQVAKYGYTF.

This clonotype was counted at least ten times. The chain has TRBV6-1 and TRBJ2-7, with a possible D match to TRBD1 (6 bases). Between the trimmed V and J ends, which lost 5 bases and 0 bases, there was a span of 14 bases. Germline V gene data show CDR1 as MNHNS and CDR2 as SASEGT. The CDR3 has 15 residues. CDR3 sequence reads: CASSSDRLNSYEQYF. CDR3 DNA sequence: TGTGCCAGCAGTTCCGACAGGTTAAACTCCTACGAGCAGTACTTC.

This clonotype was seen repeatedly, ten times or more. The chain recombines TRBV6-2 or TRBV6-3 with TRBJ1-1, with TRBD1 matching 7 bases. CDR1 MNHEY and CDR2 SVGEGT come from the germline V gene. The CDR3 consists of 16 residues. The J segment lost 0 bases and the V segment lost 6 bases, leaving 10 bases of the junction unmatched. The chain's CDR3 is CASRRPGQIMNTEAFF. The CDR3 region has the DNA TGTGCCAGCAGGCGCCCGGGACAGATCATGAACACTGAAGCTTTCTTT.

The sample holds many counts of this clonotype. The DNA for the CDR3 is TGTGCCAGCAGCCAAGCAGAAGAGACCCAGTACTTC. It is translated as CASSQAEETQYF. The chain joins TRBV3-1 to TRBJ2-5; unclear D gene. Trimming removed 1 base from V and 3 bases from J, with 3 bases in between. Germline V lookup: CDR1 LGHDT, CDR2 YNNKEL (reference sequence). The CDR3 extends over 12 amino acids.

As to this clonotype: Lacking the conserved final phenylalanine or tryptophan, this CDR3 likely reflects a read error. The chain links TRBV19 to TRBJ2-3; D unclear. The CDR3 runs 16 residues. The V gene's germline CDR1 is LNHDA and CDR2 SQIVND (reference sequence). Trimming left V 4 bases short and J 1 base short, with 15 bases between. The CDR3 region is CASSSVRPIGTDTQYS. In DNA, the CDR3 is TGTGCCAGTAGTAGTGTCCGTCCTATCGGCACAGATACGCAGTATTCT.

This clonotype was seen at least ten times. CDR3 nucleotides: TGTGCCAGCAGCCCCAACCCGGGACAGGACTCCTACGAGCAGTACTTC. The encoded protein is CASSPNPGQDSYEQYF. V usage is TRBV13 and J usage is TRBJ2-7; 8 bases line up with TRBD1. The CDR3 runs to 16 residues. Trimming cost V 5 bases and J 0 bases; bases outside gene matches: 9. Germline CDR1 is PRHDT and CDR2 is FYEKMQ (reference sequence).